The 27 T cell receptor beta chains reported below all come from one sample, sequenced in a study of cytomegalovirus exposure and HLA in healthy donors. PCR involved 60 Vbeta and 13 Jbeta primers. Using immunoSEQ multiplex PCR, the repertoire was profiled, and TCRdb retains in-frame clones only, with some absent. The sample holds 85,000 to 90,000 clones, about 80% seen once. Sequencing was done on a sample of PBMCs. The receptors stem from a man aged 30 to 45 in good health and CMV-seropositive.

J is TRBJ2-2 and V is TRBV19; tentatively, D is TRBD1 (6 bases). Trimming pared 6 bases from V and 5 bases from J, leaving 10 bases between. The CDR3 spans 13 residues. Germline assignment: CDR1 LNHDA and CDR2 SQIVND (reference sequence). The chain's CDR3 is CASRTGGTGELFF. The CDR3, as DNA: TGTGCCAGTAGGACAGGCGGAACCGGGGAGCTGTTTTTT.

The gene calls are TRBV2 and TRBJ1-1; TRBD1 aligns across 8 bases. Germline CDR1 reads SNHLY; CDR2 reads FYNNEI. V lost 6 bases and J lost 4; bases outside the gene matches: 7. CDR3 size: 14 residues. The CDR3 nucleotides are TGTGCCAGCAGAGGACAGGGTTGGGGCACTGAAGCTTTCTTT. This encodes CASRGQGWGTEAFF.

The chain has TRBV11-1 and TRBJ2-7, with a possible D match to TRBD1 (5 bases). Per the germline V gene, CDR1 is SGHAT and CDR2 is FQDESV (reference sequence). Trimming pared 5 bases from V and 0 bases from J, leaving 23 bases between. The CDR3 loop spans 18 amino acids. DNA of the CDR3: TGTGCCAGCAGCCCCTACCTTATGCAGCAGGGAACCTCCTACGAGCAGTACTTC. Translation gives CASSPYLMQQGTSYEQYF.

This sequence joins TRBV13 and TRBJ2-4, with unresolved D. Germline V gene lookup returns CDR1 PRHDT and CDR2 FYEKMQ (reference sequence). Trimming removed 5 bases from V and 0 bases from J, with 14 bases in between. CDR3 size: 16 residues. Here the CDR3 DNA reads TGTGCCAGCAGCCCAAGGTTGACTCTAGCCAAAAACATTCAGTACTTC. Amino acids: CASSPRLTLAKNIQYF.

J is TRBJ2-1 and V is TRBV5-4, with D possibly matching TRBD1 (6 bases). Deletions cut 3 bases from V and 7 bases from J, with 14 bases between. Germline assignment: CDR1 SGHNT and CDR2 YYREEE (reference sequence). This CDR3 spans 14 amino acids. The CDR3 nucleotides are TGTGCCAGCAGCTCCAGGACAGTCCCGAATGAGCAGTTCTTC. This encodes CASSSRTVPNEQFF.

The J gene is TRBJ2-5, the V gene TRBV9, with 15 positions matching TRBD2. CDR1 SGDLS and CDR2 YYNGEE come from the germline V gene. V shed 4 bases and J 1 base; nucleotides not matched to a gene: 8. CDR3 length: 18 amino acids. CDR3 sequence (DNA): TGTGCCAGCAGCCCAGGCAGGACTAGCGGGGGGGTCCAAGAGACCCAGTACTTC. Amino acid sequence: CASSPGRTSGGVQETQYF.

The genes are TRBV4-1 and TRBJ1-2; possibly TRBD1 for D (5 bases). Trimming left V 0 bases short and J 0 bases short, with 17 bases between. Germline V gives CDR1 MGHRA, CDR2 YSYEKL. The CDR3 extends over 18 amino acids. The CDR3 region is CASSQDGGAAPSNYGYTF. CDR3 sequence (DNA): TGCGCCAGCAGCCAAGACGGCGGGGCCGCCCCGTCTAACTATGGCTACACCTTC.

The V and J genes are TRBV5-5 and TRBJ1-5; tentative D call: TRBD1 (5 bases). Trimming removed 0 bases from V and 1 base from J, with 11 bases in between. The CDR3 is 16 amino acids. CDR1 and CDR2 (germline): SGHKS, YYEKEE (reference sequence). The CDR3 region is CASSLEAGVSNQPQHF. DNA for the CDR3: TGTGCCAGCAGCTTGGAAGCGGGGGTAAGCAATCAGCCCCAGCATTTT.

The chain employs TRBV4-1 and TRBJ1-6; D ambiguous. The CDR3 is 13 amino acids. Germline V gene lookup returns CDR1 MGHRA and CDR2 YSYEKL. V lost 1 base and J lost 9, with 7 bases in between. This chain's CDR3 is CASSQARSSPLHF. The CDR3 nucleotides are TGCGCCAGCAGCCAAGCTCGGAGTTCACCCCTCCACTTT.

V gene TRBV7-2 combines with J gene TRBJ2-7; 9 bases match TRBD2. Germline V gene data show CDR1 as SGHTA and CDR2 as FQGNSA. Trimming removed 4 bases from V and 1 base from J; junction bases left unmatched: 5. The CDR3 is 15 amino acids. The CDR3 sequence is CASSSLAGFSYEQYF. The CDR3 DNA reads TGTGCCAGCAGCTCCCTAGCGGGGTTTTCCTACGAGCAGTACTTC.

The chain joins TRBV5-5 to TRBJ1-6; possibly TRBD1 for D (6 bases). The CDR3 consists of 13 residues. The germline V gene encodes CDR1 SGHKS and CDR2 YYEKEE (reference sequence). Trimming left V 4 bases short and J 10 bases short, with 12 bases between. The CDR3 here is CASSSLTGSPLHF. CDR3 sequence (DNA): TGTGCCAGCAGCAGCCTTACAGGGTCACCCCTCCACTTT. Drawing the rest from reference TRBV5-5 and TRBJ1-6, the complete variable domain is DAGVTQSPTHLIKTRGQQVTLRCSPISGHKSVSWYQQVLGQGPQFIFQYYEKEERGRGNFPDRFSARQFPNYSSELNVNALLLGDSALYLCASSSLTGSPLHFGNGTRLTVT.

The rearrangement joins TRBV7-8 to TRBJ1-6; maybe TRBD1 (5 bases). The germline V gene encodes CDR1 SGHVS and CDR2 FQNEAQ. This CDR3 region has 15 residues. Trimming pared 1 base from V and 5 bases from J, leaving 9 bases between. CDR3 in DNA: TGTGCCAGCAGCTTAGACAGGCGGAATAATTCACCCCTCCACTTT. Translation gives CASSLDRRNNSPLHF.

The table lists this clone with a count of one. V is TRBV4-2 and J is TRBJ2-7, with 9 bases matching TRBD2. V was pared by 0 bases and J by 2 bases, with 8 bases of the junction left unmatched. Germline V gene sequence: CDR1 LGHNA, CDR2 YNFKEQ. This CDR3 has 17 residues. Here the CDR3 reads CASSQDLRAGGAYEQYF. CDR3 nucleotide sequence: TGTGCCAGCAGCCAAGATCTCCGAGCGGGGGGAGCCTACGAGCAGTACTTC.

This clone appeared a few times. The DNA for the CDR3 is TGTGCCAGCAGCTCCCCAGGGACAGGGGATGAGACCCAGTACTTC. It yields the protein CASSSPGTGDETQYF. This sequence joins TRBV13 and TRBJ2-5, with 10 bases aligning to TRBD1. V gave up 4 bases and J gave up 5 bases; unmatched junction bases: 7. Germline values: CDR1 PRHDT, CDR2 FYEKMQ (reference sequence). The CDR3 extends over 15 amino acids.

The table lists this clone with a few counts. The chain is built from TRBV5-1 and TRBJ1-1, with 11 bases identical to TRBD1. CDR1 and CDR2 from the germline V gene are SGHRS and YFSETQ. The J segment lost 5 bases and the V segment lost 3 bases, leaving 6 bases of the junction unmatched. The CDR3 sequence is 15 residues long. CDR3 DNA: TGCGCCAGCAGCTGGACAGGGGGCGCGGGGACTGAAGCTTTCTTT. Protein product: CASSWTGGAGTEAFF.

This rearrangement joins TRBV6-4 to TRBJ2-2, with 8 bases lining up with TRBD1. V shed 10 bases and J 1 base; nucleotides not matched to a gene: 2. CDR1 is MRHNA, CDR2 SNTAGT, per germline. This CDR3 comprises 13 residues. The CDR3 nucleotides are TGTGCCACCGGGACAGGGAACACCGGGGAGCTGTTTTTT. This translates into CATGTGNTGELFF.

The count of this clone is one. V gene TRBV4-2 combines with J gene TRBJ1-6; possibly TRBD1 for D (6 bases). Trimming left V 1 base short and J 7 bases short, with 17 bases between. Germline values: CDR1 LGHNA, CDR2 YNFKEQ. CDR3 length: 17 amino acids. The CDR3 DNA is TGTGCCAGCAGCCAAGTATCGATGGGGGCCAGGAATTCACCCCTCCACTTT. Its protein product is CASSQVSMGARNSPLHF.

This clone has a single count. The V call is TRBV6-6, the J call TRBJ1-2; 9 positions agree with TRBD1. V lost 4 bases and J lost 6; bases outside the gene matches: 6. Germline lookup yields CDR1 MNHNY and CDR2 SVGAGI (reference sequence). There are 14 residues in the CDR3. CDR3 DNA sequence: TGTGCCAGCAGTTCCGGGACAGGGTGGGATGGCTACACCTTC. Protein: CASSSGTGWDGYTF.

This clone was counted only a few times. DNA of the CDR3: TGTGCCAGCAGCCTCACAGGCACGAATTCACCCCTCCACTTT. Translation gives CASSLTGTNSPLHF. The chain couples TRBV11-3 to TRBJ1-6, with a possible D match to TRBD1 (5 bases). CDR1 is SGHNT and CDR2 is YENEEA in the germline V gene. V was trimmed by 5 bases and J by 7 bases, leaving 12 bases between them. This CDR3 is 14 amino acids long.

This clone is a singleton in its sample. The chain employs TRBV6-6 and TRBJ2-7; 7 bases are shared with TRBD1. V lost 6 bases, J lost 5 bases, and 4 bases stayed unmatched. Per the germline V gene, CDR1 is MNHNY and CDR2 is SVGAGI (reference sequence). The CDR3 spans 12 residues. The chain's CDR3 is CASSITGDEQYF. CDR3 DNA: TGTGCCAGCAGCATTACAGGGGACGAGCAGTACTTC.

The gene calls are TRBV28 and TRBJ1-4; D remains ambiguous. CDR1 is MDHEN and CDR2 is SYDVKM in the germline V gene. The CDR3 consists of 15 residues. V lost 4 bases and J lost 3, with 12 bases in between. This CDR3 is CASSSPTLSNEKLFF. CDR3 sequence (DNA): TGTGCCAGCAGTTCCCCGACTCTCTCTAATGAAAAACTGTTTTTT. The entire variable domain, with the rest obtained from reference TRBV28 and TRBJ1-4, is as follows: DVKVTQSSRYLVKRTGEKVFLECVQDMDHENMFWYRQDPGLGLRLIYFSYDVKMKEKGDIPEGYSVSREKKERFSLILESASTNQTSMYLCASSSPTLSNEKLFFGSGTQLSVL.

This clone has more than one count but fewer than ten. This CDR3 reads CASSSLTGGAGAKNIQYF. Here the CDR3 DNA reads TGTGCCAGCAGCAGCTTGACAGGGGGCGCAGGAGCCAAAAACATTCAGTACTTC. The chain is built from TRBV21-1 and TRBJ2-4; the table's TRBD1 call for D was not verified on the DNA. TRBV21-1 is labeled a pseudogene. This CDR3 has 18 residues.

On this clone: Other DNA sequences within the sample encode an identical CDR3. V and J are TRBV7-9 and TRBJ1-2; no reliable D call. Trimming shortened V by 1 base and J by 5 bases, and 8 bases separated the two germline ends. This CDR3 contains 13 residues. Germline CDR1 reads SEHNR; CDR2 reads FQNEAQ (reference sequence). CDR3 protein: CASSLGSLYGYTF. CDR3 nucleotide sequence: TGTGCCAGCAGCTTAGGAAGCTTATATGGCTACACCTTC.

This CDR3 is CASTPDSMGQETQYF. DNA of the CDR3: TGCGCCAGCACCCCGGACAGCATGGGGCAAGAGACCCAGTACTTC. The rearrangement uses TRBV23-1 and TRBJ2-5, with D tentatively TRBD1 (6 bases). TRBV23-1 is sorted into the ORF group, with uncertain function. The length of the CDR3 is 15 residues. V dropped 7 bases and J dropped 2 bases, with 17 bases sitting between them.

This chain links TRBV19 with TRBJ2-5, with D possibly being TRBD1 (5 bases). This CDR3 has 16 amino acids. The V end was cut by 3 bases, the J end by 5 bases, with 19 bases between. Germline loops: CDR1 LNHDA, CDR2 SQIVND (reference sequence). CDR3 residues: CASSIIGRQGSETQYF. The CDR3 nucleotides read TGTGCCAGTAGTATTATTGGTCGGCAGGGCAGTGAGACCCAGTACTTC.

This clone has just a few counts. The chain combines TRBV7-8 with TRBJ1-3; TRBD1 matches at 8 bases. The germline V gene has CDR1 SGHVS and CDR2 FQNEAQ. This CDR3 spans 15 amino acids. V shed 4 bases, J shed 4 bases, and the junction held 6 bases outside the gene matches. This CDR3 is CASSSQTGAGNTIYF. The CDR3 nucleotides read TGTGCCAGCAGCTCTCAGACAGGGGCCGGAAACACCATATATTTT.

This clone was seen a handful of times. The gene calls are TRBV7-2 and TRBJ1-3; maybe TRBD1 (6 bases). The V gene lost 5 bases and the J gene lost 4 bases, with 9 bases spanning the gap. The CDR3 consists of 13 residues. Germline lookup yields CDR1 SGHTA and CDR2 FQGNSA. The CDR3 nucleotides read TGTGCCAGCAGCCCTGGACAGGGAAACACCATATATTTT. Its protein is CASSPGQGNTIYF. Full variable domain (outside the CDR3, taken from reference TRBV7-2 and TRBJ1-3): GAGVSQSPSNKVTEKGKDVELRCDPISGHTALYWYRQSLGQGLEFLIYFQGNSAPDKSGLPSDRFSAERTGGSVSTLTIQRTQQEDSAVYLCASSPGQGNTIYFGEGSWLTVV.